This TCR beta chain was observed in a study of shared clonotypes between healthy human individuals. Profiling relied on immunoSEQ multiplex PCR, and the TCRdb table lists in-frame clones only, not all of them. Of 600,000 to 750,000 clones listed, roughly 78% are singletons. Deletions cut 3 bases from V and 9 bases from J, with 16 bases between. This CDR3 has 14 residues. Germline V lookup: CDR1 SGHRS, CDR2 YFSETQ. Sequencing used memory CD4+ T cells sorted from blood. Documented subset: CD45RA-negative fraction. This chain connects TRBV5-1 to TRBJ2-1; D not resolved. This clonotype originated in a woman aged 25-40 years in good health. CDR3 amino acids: CASSSPTVKAEQFF. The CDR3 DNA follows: TGCGCCAGCAGCTCCCCTACCGTGAAGGCTGAGCAGTTCTTC.